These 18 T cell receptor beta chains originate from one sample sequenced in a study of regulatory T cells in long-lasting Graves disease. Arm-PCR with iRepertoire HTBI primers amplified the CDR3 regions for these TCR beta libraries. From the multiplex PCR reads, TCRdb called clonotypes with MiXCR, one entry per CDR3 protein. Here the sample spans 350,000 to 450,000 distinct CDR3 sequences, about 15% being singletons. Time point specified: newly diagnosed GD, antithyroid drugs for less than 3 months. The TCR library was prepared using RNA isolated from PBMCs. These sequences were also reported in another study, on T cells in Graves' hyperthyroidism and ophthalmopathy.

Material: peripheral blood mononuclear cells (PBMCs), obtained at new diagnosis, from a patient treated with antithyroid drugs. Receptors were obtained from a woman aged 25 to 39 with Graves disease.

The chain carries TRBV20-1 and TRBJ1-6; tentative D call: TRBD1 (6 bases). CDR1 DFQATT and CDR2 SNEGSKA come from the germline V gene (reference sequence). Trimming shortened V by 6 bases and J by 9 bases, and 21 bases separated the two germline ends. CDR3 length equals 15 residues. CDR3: CSARRLGQWGSPLHF. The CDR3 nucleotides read TGCAGTGCCCGAAGACTAGGACAGTGGGGTTCACCCCTCCACTTT.

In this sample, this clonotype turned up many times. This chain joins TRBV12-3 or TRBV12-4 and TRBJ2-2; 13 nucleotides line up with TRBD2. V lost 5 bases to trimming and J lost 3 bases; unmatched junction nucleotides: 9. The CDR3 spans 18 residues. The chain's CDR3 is CASSRTGLAGPYTGELFF. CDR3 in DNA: TGTGCCAGCAGTAGGACGGGACTAGCGGGACCTTACACCGGGGAGCTGTTTTTT.

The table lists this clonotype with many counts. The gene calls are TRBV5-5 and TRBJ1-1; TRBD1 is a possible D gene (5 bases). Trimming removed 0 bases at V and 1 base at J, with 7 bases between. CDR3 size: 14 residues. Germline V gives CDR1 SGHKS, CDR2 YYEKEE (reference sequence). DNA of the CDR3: TGTGCCAGCAGCTTGGCAGGGTGGAACACTGAAGCTTTCTTT. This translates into CASSLAGWNTEAFF.

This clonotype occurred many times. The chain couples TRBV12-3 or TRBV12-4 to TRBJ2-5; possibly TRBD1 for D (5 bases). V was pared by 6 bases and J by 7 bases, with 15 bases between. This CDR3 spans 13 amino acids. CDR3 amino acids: CASSLGADGTQYF. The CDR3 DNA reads TGTGCCAGCAGCCTAGGGGCGGATGGGACCCAGTACTTC.

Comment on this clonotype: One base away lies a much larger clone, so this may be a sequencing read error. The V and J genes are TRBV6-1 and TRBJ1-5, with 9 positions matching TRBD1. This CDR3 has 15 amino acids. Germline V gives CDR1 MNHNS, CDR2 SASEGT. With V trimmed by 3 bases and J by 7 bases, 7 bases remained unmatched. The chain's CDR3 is CASSEPPDRGQPQHF. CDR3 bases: TGTGCCAGCAGTGAGCCCCCGGACAGGGGACAGCCCCAGCATTTT.

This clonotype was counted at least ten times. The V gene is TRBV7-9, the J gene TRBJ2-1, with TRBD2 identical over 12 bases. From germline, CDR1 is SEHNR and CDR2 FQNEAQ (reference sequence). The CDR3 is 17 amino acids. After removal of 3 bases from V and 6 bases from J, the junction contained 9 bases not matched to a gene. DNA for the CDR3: TGTGCCAGCAGCTTCCGTTCTAGCGGGAGGGCCCTCAATGAGCAGTTCTTC. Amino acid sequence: CASSFRSSGRALNEQFF.

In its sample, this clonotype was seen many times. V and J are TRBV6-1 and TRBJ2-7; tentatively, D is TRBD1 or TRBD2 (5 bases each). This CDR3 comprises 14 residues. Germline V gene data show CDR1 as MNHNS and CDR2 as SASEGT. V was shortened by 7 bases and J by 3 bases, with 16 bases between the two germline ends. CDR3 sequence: CASTYRDENYEQYF. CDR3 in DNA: TGTGCCAGCACCTATAGGGACGAGAACTACGAGCAGTACTTC.

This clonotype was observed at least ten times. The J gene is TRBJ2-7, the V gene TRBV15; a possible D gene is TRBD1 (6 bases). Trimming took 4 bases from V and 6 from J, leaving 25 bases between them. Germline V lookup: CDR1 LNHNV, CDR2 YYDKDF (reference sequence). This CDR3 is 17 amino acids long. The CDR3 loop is CATSTQLTAFQGGEQYF. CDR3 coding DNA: TGTGCCACCAGCACTCAGTTGACCGCATTTCAAGGGGGCGAGCAGTACTTC.

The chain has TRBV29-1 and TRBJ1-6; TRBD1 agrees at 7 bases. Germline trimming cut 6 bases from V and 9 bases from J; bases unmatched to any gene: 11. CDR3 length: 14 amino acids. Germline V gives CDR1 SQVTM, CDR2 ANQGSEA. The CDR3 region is CSVWEGALGSPLHF. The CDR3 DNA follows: TGCAGCGTCTGGGAGGGGGCGCTAGGTTCACCCCTCCACTTT. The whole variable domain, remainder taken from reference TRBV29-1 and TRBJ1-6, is SAVISQKPSRDICQRGTSLTIQCQVDSQVTMMFWYRQQPGQSLTLIATANQGSEATYESGFVIDKFPISRPNLTFSTLTVSNMSPEDSSIYLCSVWEGALGSPLHFGNGTRLTVT.

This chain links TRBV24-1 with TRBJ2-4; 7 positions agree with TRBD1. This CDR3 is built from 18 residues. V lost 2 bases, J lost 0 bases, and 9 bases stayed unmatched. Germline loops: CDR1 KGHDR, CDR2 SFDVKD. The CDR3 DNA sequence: TGTGCCACCAGTGATTCGAGGCAGGGGGAGATAGCCAAAAACATTCAGTACTTC. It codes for CATSDSRQGEIAKNIQYF.

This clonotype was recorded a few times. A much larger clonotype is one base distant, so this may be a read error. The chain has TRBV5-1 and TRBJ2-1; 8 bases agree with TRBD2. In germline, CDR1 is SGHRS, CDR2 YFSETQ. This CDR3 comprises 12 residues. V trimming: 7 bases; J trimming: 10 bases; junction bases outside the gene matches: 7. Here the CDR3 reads CASGSGSYEQFF. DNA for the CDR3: TGCGCCAGCGGCAGCGGGAGCTACGAGCAGTTCTTC.

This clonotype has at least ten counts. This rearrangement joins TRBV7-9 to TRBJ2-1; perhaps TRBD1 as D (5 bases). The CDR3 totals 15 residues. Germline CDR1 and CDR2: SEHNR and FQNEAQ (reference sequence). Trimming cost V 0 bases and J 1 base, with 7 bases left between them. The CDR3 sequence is CASSLATGSYNEQFF. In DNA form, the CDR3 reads TGTGCCAGCAGCTTAGCAACAGGATCCTACAATGAGCAGTTCTTC.

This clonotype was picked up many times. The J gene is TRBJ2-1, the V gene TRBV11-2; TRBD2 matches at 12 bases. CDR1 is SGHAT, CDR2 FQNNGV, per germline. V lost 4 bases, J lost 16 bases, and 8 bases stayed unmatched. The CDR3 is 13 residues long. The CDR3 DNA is TGTGCCAGCAGCTCGGGACTAGCGGGCCAGACCTTCTTC. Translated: CASSSGLAGQTFF.

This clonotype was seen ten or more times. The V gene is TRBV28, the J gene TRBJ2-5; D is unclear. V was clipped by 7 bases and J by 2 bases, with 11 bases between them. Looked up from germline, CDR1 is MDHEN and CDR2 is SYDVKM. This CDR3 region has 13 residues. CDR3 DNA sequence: TGTGCCAGCACCGACAACCAGCAAGAGACCCAGTACTTC. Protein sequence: CASTDNQQETQYF.

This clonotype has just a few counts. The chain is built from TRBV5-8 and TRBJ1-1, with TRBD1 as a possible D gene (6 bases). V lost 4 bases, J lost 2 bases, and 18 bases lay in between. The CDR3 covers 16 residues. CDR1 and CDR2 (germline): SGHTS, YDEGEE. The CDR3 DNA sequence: TGTGCCAGCAGCACGGGACACCTCCTCGGTAACACTGAAGCTTTCTTT. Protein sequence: CASSTGHLLGNTEAFF. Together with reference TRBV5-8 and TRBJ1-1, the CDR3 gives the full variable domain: EAGVTQSPTHLIKTRGQQATLRCSPISGHTSVYWYQQALGLGLQFLLWYDEGEERNRGNFPPRFSGRQFPNYSSELNVNALELEDSALYLCASSTGHLLGNTEAFFGQGTRLTVV.

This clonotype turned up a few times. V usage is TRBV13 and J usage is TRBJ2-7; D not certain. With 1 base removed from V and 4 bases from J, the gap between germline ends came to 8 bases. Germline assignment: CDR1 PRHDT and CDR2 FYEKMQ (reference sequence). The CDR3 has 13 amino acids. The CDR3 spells CASSLEDTYEQYF. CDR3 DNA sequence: TGTGCCAGCAGCTTAGAAGACACATACGAGCAGTACTTC. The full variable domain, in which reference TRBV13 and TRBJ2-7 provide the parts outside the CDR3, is AAGVIQSPRHLIKEKRETATLKCYPIPRHDTVYWYQQGPGQDPQFLISFYEKMQSDKGSIPDRFSAQQFSDYHSELNMSSLELGDSALYFCASSLEDTYEQYFGPGTRLTVT.

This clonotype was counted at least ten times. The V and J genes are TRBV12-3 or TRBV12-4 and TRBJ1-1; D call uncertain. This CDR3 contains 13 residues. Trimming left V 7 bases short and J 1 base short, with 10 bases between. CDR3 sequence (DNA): TGTGCCAGCACCCACAGACAGAACACTGAAGCTTTCTTT. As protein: CASTHRQNTEAFF.

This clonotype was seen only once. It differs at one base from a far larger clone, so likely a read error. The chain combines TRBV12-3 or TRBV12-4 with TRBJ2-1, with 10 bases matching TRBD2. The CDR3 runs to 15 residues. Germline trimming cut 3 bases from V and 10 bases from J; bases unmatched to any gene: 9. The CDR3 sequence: CASSFEASGSYEQFF. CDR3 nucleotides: TGTGCCAGCAGTTTTGAGGCTAGCGGGAGCTACGAGCAGTTCTTC.